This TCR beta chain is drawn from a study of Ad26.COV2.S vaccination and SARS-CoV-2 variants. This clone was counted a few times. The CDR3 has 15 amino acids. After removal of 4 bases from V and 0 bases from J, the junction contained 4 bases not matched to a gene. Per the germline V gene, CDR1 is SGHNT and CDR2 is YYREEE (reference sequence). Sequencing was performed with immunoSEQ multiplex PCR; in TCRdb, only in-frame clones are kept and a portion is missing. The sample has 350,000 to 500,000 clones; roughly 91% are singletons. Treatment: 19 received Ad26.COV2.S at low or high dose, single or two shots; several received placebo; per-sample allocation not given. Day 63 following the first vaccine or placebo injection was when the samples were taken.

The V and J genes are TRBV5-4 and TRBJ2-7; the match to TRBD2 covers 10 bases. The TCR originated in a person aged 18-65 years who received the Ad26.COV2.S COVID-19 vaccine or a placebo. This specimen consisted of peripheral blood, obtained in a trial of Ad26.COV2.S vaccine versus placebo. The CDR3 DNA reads TGTGCCAGCAGCCCTAGCGGGAGAGGCTCCTACGAGCAGTACTTC. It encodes CASSPSGRGSYEQYF.